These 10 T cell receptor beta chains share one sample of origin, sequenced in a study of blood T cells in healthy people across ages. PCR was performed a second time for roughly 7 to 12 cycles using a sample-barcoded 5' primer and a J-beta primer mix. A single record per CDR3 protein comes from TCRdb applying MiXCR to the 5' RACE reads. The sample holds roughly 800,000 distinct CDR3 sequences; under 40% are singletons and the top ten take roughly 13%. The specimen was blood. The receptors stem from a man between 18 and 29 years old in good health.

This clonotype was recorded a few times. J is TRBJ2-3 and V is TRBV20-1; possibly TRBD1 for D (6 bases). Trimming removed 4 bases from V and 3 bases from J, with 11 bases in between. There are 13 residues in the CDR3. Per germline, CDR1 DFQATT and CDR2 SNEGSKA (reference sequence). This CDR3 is CSAKTGPTDTQYF. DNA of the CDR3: TGCAGTGCTAAAACAGGGCCTACAGATACGCAGTATTTT.

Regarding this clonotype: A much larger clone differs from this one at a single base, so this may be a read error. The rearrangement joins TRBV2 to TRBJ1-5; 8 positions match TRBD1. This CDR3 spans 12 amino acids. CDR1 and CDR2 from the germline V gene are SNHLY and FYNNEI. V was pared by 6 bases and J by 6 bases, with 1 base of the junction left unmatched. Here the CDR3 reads CASRDRVQPQHF. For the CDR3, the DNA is TGTGCCAGCAGGGACAGGGTTCAGCCCCAGCATTTT.

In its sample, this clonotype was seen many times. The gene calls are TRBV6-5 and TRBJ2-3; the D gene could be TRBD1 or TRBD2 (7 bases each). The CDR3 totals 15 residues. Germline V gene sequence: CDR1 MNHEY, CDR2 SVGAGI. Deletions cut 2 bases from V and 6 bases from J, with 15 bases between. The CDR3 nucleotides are TGTGCCAGCAGTTACGATCAGGGGGGAGGGGATACGCAGTATTTT. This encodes CASSYDQGGGDTQYF.

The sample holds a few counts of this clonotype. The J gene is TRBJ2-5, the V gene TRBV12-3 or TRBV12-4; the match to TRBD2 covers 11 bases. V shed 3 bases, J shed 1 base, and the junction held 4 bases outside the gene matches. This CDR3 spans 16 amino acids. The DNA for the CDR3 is TGTGCCAGCAGTTTCGGGACTAGCGGTCGCCAAGAGACCCAGTACTTC. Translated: CASSFGTSGRQETQYF.

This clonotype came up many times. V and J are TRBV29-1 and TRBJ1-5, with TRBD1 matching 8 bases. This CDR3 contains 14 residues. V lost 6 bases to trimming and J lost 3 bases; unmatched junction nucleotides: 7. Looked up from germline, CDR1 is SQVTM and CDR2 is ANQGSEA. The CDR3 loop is CSVGTGQVNQPQHF. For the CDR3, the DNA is TGCAGCGTGGGTACGGGACAGGTCAATCAGCCCCAGCATTTT.

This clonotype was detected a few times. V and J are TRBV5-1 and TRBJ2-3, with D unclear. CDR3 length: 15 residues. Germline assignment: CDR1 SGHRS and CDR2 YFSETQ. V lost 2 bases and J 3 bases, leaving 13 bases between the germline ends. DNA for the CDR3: TGCGCCAGCAGCTTAAACACGGTCCTGACAGATACGCAGTATTTT. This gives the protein CASSLNTVLTDTQYF.

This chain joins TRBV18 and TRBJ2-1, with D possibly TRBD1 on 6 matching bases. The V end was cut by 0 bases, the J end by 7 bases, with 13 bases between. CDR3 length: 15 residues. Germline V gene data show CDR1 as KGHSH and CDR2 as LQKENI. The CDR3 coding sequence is TGTGCCAGCTCACCACCGAATCAGGGGAAGAATGAGCAGTTCTTC. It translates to CASSPPNQGKNEQFF.

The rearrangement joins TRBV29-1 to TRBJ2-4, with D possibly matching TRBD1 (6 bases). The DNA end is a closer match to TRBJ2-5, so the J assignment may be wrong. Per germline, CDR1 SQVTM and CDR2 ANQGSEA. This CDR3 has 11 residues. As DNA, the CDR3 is TGCACCGCAGGGGTCGGGGAGACCCAGTACTTC. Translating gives CTAGVGETQYF.

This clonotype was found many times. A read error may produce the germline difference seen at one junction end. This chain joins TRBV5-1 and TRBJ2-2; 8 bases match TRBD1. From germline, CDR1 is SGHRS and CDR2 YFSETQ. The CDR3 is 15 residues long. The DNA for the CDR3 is TGTGCCAGCTCACCCGGGACAGGTAACACCGGGGAGCTGTTTTTT. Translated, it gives CASSPGTGNTGELFF.

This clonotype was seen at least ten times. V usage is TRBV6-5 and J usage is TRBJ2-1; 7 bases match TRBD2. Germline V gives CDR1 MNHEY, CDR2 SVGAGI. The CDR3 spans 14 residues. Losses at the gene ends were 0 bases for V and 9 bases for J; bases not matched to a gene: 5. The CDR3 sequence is CASSYSRGRAEQFF. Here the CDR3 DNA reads TGTGCCAGCAGTTACTCGAGAGGGAGGGCTGAGCAGTTCTTC.